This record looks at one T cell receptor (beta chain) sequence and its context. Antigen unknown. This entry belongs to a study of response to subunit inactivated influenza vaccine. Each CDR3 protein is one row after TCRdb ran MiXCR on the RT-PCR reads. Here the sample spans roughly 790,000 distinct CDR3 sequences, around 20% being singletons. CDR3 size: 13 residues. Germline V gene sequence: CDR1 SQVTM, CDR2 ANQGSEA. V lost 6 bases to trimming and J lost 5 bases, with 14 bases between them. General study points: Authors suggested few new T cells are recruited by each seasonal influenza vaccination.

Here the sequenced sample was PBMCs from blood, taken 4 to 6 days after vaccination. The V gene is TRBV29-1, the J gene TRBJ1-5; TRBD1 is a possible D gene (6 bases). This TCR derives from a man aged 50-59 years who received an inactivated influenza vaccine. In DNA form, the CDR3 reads TGCAGCGTGCAACAGGGAAAGGATCAGCCCCAGCATTTT. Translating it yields CSVQQGKDQPQHF.